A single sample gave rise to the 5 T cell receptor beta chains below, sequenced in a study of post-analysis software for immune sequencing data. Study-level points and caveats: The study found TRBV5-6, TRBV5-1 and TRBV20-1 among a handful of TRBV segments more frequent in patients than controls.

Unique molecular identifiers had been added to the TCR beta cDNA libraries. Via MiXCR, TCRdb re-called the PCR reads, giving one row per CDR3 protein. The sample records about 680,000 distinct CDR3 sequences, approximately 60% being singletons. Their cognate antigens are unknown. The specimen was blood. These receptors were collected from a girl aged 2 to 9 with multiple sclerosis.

The CDR3 DNA reads TGCGCCAGCAGCTTGGTCGGGAAGAACACTGAAGCTTTCTTT. Encoded protein: CASSLVGKNTEAFF. This chain uses TRBV5-1 with TRBJ1-1, with unresolved D. V was shortened by 0 bases and J by 1 base, with 7 bases between the two germline ends. The germline CDR1 and CDR2 sequences are SGHRS and YFSETQ. The CDR3 runs 14 residues.

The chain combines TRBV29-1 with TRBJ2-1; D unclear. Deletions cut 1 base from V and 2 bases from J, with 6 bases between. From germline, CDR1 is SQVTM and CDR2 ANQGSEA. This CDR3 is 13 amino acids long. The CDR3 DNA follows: TGCAGCGTTGAAGCACAACCCTACAATGAGCAGTTCTTC. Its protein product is CSVEAQPYNEQFF.

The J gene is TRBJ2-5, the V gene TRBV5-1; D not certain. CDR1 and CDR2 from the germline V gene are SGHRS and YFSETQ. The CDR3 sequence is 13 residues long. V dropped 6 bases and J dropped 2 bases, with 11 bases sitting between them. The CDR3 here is CASKVSLQETQYF. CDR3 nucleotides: TGCGCCAGCAAAGTTAGTCTGCAAGAGACCCAGTACTTC.

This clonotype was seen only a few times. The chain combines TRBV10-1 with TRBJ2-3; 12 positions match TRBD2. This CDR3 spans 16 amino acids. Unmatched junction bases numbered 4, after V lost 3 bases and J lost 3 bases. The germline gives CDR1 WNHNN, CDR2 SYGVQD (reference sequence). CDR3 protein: CASSESSGRETDTQYF. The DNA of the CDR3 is TGCGCCAGCAGTGAATCTAGCGGGAGGGAAACAGATACGCAGTATTTT.

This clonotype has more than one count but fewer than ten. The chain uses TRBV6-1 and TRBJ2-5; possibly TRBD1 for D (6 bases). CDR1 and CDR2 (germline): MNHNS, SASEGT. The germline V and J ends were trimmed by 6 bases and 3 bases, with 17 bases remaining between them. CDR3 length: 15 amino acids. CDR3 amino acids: CASRGATAGEETQYF. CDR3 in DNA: TGTGCCAGCAGAGGGGCCACTGCAGGGGAAGAGACCCAGTACTTC.